Shown below are 31 T cell receptor beta chains from a single sample sequenced in a study of cytomegalovirus exposure and HLA in healthy donors (dated 2017 in TCRdb). The library was generated by the immunoSEQ multiplex PCR assay. The multiplex PCR relied on a mix of 60 forward primers for TCR Vbeta segments and 13 reverse primers for TCR Jbeta segments. The table comes from immuneACCESS by way of TCRdb, which keeps in-frame sequences with V and J called. Part of the clones is missing from these tables; in studies checked, under half for an unresolved V gene and the rest for unknown reasons. For this sample the table gives roughly 150,000 clones, of which approximately 77% were detected only once. The ten largest make up 2.2% of the sample. Source material: PBMCs. The receptors were gathered from a man aged 50-59 years in good health and CMV-seropositive.

The chain uses TRBV5-4 and TRBJ2-7, with D perhaps TRBD1 (6 bases). This CDR3 is built from 12 residues. V was clipped by 3 bases and J by 4 bases, with 8 bases between them. Per the germline V gene, CDR1 is SGHNT and CDR2 is YYREEE (reference sequence). CDR3 sequence: CASSSRGYEQYF. The CDR3 DNA follows: TGTGCCAGCAGCTCCAGGGGTTACGAGCAGTACTTC.

V is TRBV5-1 and J is TRBJ1-2, with TRBD1 as a possible D gene (5 bases). In germline, CDR1 is SGHRS, CDR2 YFSETQ. The ends were cut back, 0 bases at V and 3 bases at J, with 15 bases in the middle. The length of the CDR3 is 16 residues. CDR3 in amino acids: CASSLVRSGGDYGYTF. CDR3 DNA sequence: TGCGCCAGCAGCTTGGTACGAAGCGGGGGTGACTATGGCTACACCTTC.

This clone was observed a handful of times. This chain uses TRBV19 with TRBJ2-7; 12 bases are shared with TRBD1. Unmatched junction bases numbered 7, after V lost 5 bases and J lost 5 bases. Germline V CDR1 and CDR2: LNHDA, SQIVND (reference sequence). The CDR3 has 15 amino acids. The CDR3 region is CASSSPGQGAHEQYF. The CDR3 nucleotides are TGTGCCAGTAGTTCCCCGGGACAGGGGGCCCACGAGCAGTACTTC.

The J gene is TRBJ2-3, the V gene TRBV4-1; D might be TRBD1 (6 bases). The ends were cut back, 3 bases at V and 1 base at J, with 11 bases in the middle. Germline V CDR1 and CDR2: MGHRA, YSYEKL. The CDR3 contains 15 residues. The CDR3 nucleotides are TGCGCCAGCAGCCAGGGGGCCGTGGGCACAGATACGCAGTATTTT. It encodes CASSQGAVGTDTQYF.

The chain links TRBV5-8 to TRBJ2-3; 12 bases match TRBD1. CDR3 length: 18 amino acids. The trim removed 5 bases at V and 2 bases at J, leaving 12 bases unmatched. CDR1 is SGHTS, CDR2 YDEGEE, per germline. The DNA of the CDR3 is TGTGCCAGCAGGCTCACTCCGGGACAGGGGGCGTCCACAGATACGCAGTATTTT. It specifies CASRLTPGQGASTDTQYF. Together with reference TRBV5-8 and TRBJ2-3, the CDR3 gives the full variable domain: EAGVTQSPTHLIKTRGQQATLRCSPISGHTSVYWYQQALGLGLQFLLWYDEGEERNRGNFPPRFSGRQFPNYSSELNVNALELEDSALYLCASRLTPGQGASTDTQYFGPGTRLTVL.

The chain combines TRBV11-3 with TRBJ2-3, with 9 bases aligning to TRBD2. The CDR3 consists of 15 residues. V gave up 1 base and J gave up 3 bases; unmatched junction bases: 2. CDR1 and CDR2 from the germline V gene are SGHNT and YENEEA. Here the CDR3 reads CASSLALAGTDTQYF. The CDR3 DNA reads TGTGCCAGCAGCTTAGCGCTAGCGGGGACAGATACGCAGTATTTT.

This clone was counted between two and nine times. The chain uses TRBV9 and TRBJ2-6, with TRBD2 matching over 10 bases. The CDR3 runs 17 residues. J was trimmed by 1 base and V by 0 bases; bases with no gene match: 1. CDR1 SGDLS and CDR2 YYNGEE come from the germline V gene. CDR3 in DNA: TGTGCCAGCAGCGTAGCTAGCGGGGGATCTGGGGCCAACGTCCTGACTTTC. The encoded protein is CASSVASGGSGANVLTF.

To note about this clone: One end of the junction varies from germline; a read error may be responsible. The rearrangement links TRBV5-6 to TRBJ2-3; 8 nucleotides line up with TRBD2. The length of the CDR3 is 17 residues. Per the germline V gene, CDR1 is SGHDT and CDR2 is YYEEEE. The DNA of the CDR3 is TGTGCCAGCAGCTTATCGGGTTTAGGATCGCTAGCGGGTCTCGGGAGGTTT. Amino acids: CASSLSGLGSLAGLGRF.

The chain couples TRBV5-4 to TRBJ1-2, with D hard to call. Trimming took off 1 base at V and 3 bases at J, with 13 bases between the two ends. CDR1 and CDR2 (germline): SGHNT, YYREEE (reference sequence). CDR3 length: 15 amino acids. CDR3: CASSLMGRPDYGYTF. CDR3 nucleotide sequence: TGTGCCAGCAGCTTGATGGGCAGACCCGACTATGGCTACACCTTC.

This chain links TRBV5-4 with TRBJ2-5, with 13 positions matching TRBD2. V gave up 5 bases and J gave up 2 bases; unmatched junction bases: 9. Germline-derived CDR1 and CDR2 are SGHNT and YYREEE (reference sequence). The CDR3 length is 17 residues. This CDR3 reads CASSSGLAGKRQETQYF. In DNA, the CDR3 is TGTGCCAGCAGTTCGGGACTAGCGGGGAAACGTCAAGAGACCCAGTACTTC.

This chain connects TRBV6-5 to TRBJ1-2, with TRBD1 identical over 7 bases. In germline, CDR1 is MNHEY, CDR2 SVGAGI. The length of the CDR3 is 13 residues. The V and J ends lost 6 bases and 7 bases, in that order; junction bases with no gene match: 8. CDR3 sequence reads: CASSPKGALGYTF. For the CDR3, the DNA is TGTGCCAGCAGCCCAAAGGGGGCGCTTGGCTACACCTTC.

V gene TRBV11-1 combines with J gene TRBJ2-5; tentatively, D is TRBD2 (5 bases). CDR1 and CDR2 from the germline V gene are SGHAT and FQDESV (reference sequence). CDR3 size: 15 residues. The ends were cut back, 0 bases at V and 3 bases at J, with 11 bases in the middle. CDR3 DNA sequence: TGTGCCAGCAGCTTAGCTCGGACTCGGAAAGAGACCCAGTACTTC. This encodes CASSLARTRKETQYF. Full variable domain (remainder filled in from reference TRBV11-1 and TRBJ2-5): EAEVAQSPRYKITEKSQAVAFWCDPISGHATLYWYRQILGQGPELLVQFQDESVVDDSQLPKDRFSAERLKGVDSTLKIQPAELGDSAMYLCASSLARTRKETQYFGPGTRLLVL.

The genes are TRBV11-2 and TRBJ2-1, with 7 bases aligning to TRBD1. The CDR3 consists of 15 residues. Germline V lookup: CDR1 SGHAT, CDR2 FQNNGV. The ends lost 3 bases at V and 0 bases at J; junction bases unmatched: 2. The CDR3 region is CASSLGQSSYNEQFF. The CDR3 region has the DNA TGTGCCAGCAGCTTGGGACAGAGCTCCTACAATGAGCAGTTCTTC.

The V call is TRBV4-3, the J call TRBJ2-3, with 9 bases fitting TRBD2. The germline V gene encodes CDR1 LGHNA and CDR2 YSLEER. V dropped 1 base and J dropped 6; count of bases not matched to a gene: 11. CDR3 length: 17 residues. CDR3 protein: CASSQVASSGVLDTQYF. The CDR3 DNA is TGCGCCAGCAGCCAAGTTGCCTCTAGCGGGGTTCTGGATACGCAGTATTTT.

This clone was counted between two and nine times. DNA for the CDR3: TGTGCCAGTAGTCTAGGACAGAGGACAGCCTACGAGCAGTACTTC. This codes for CASSLGQRTAYEQYF. The chain uses TRBV19 and TRBJ2-7; D possibly corresponds to TRBD1 (6 bases). Trimming stripped 5 bases from V and 2 bases from J, with 16 bases between. Germline V lookup: CDR1 LNHDA, CDR2 SQIVND (reference sequence). The CDR3 spans 15 residues.

CDR3 in amino acids: CASSPTGNSNQPQHF. CDR3 sequence (DNA): TGTGCCAGTAGTCCTACAGGGAACAGCAATCAGCCCCAGCATTTT. V and J are TRBV19 and TRBJ1-5, with TRBD1 as a possible D gene (6 bases). From germline, CDR1 is LNHDA and CDR2 SQIVND (reference sequence). This CDR3 has 15 amino acids. Trimming cost V 5 bases and J 1 base, with 12 bases left between them.

The gene calls are TRBV30 and TRBJ1-2; D perhaps matches TRBD1 (6 bases). The germline V gene has CDR1 GTSNPN and CDR2 SVGIG (reference sequence). This CDR3 is built from 15 residues. The V and J ends lost 4 bases and 0 bases respectively, with 15 bases between them. The CDR3 DNA reads as TGTGCCTGGACTCGTCAGGGGCTAGCTAACTATGGCTACACCTTC. Residues: CAWTRQGLANYGYTF.

The rearrangement links TRBV2 to TRBJ1-2; D perhaps matches TRBD1 (5 bases). The length of the CDR3 is 11 residues. Trimming shortened V by 8 bases and J by 4 bases, and 8 bases separated the two germline ends. Germline assignment: CDR1 SNHLY and CDR2 FYNNEI. CDR3 sequence (DNA): TGTGCCAGCGGGGCCCTCTATGGCTACACCTTC. It encodes CASGALYGYTF.

V is TRBV9 and J is TRBJ1-2; D may be TRBD1 (6 bases). The CDR3 sequence is 12 residues long. Germline CDR1 is SGDLS and CDR2 is YYNGEE. Trimming left V 4 bases short and J 8 bases short, with 12 bases between. The CDR3 DNA reads as TGTGCCAGCAGCTTAGGGGGGGAAGGCTACACCTTC. The encoded protein is CASSLGGEGYTF. The whole variable domain, filled in from reference TRBV9 and TRBJ1-2, reads DSGVTQTPKHLITATGQRVTLRCSPRSGDLSVYWYQQSLDQGLQFLIQYYNGEERAKGNILERFSAQQFPDLHSELNLSSLELGDSALYFCASSLGGEGYTFGSGTRLTVV.

Points on this clone: Other DNA sequences of this sample code for an identical CDR3. The J gene is TRBJ1-2, the V gene TRBV30; perhaps TRBD1 as D (6 bases). CDR3 length equals 13 residues. Between the trimmed V and J ends, which lost 0 bases and 4 bases, there was a span of 9 bases. CDR1 and CDR2 (germline): GTSNPN, SVGIG (reference sequence). The CDR3: CAWSVQGSYGYTF. The CDR3, as DNA: TGTGCCTGGAGTGTACAGGGAAGCTATGGCTACACCTTC.

The chain joins TRBV5-4 to TRBJ2-1; D is ambiguous. Trimming removed 1 base at V and 6 bases at J, with 14 bases between. The CDR3 totals 15 residues. Germline values: CDR1 SGHNT, CDR2 YYREEE (reference sequence). Written as DNA, the CDR3 is TGTGCCAGCAGCTTGTTTTTTTCGCCGGGCAATGAGCAGTTCTTC. Translating it yields CASSLFFSPGNEQFF.

The chain carries TRBV6-5 and TRBJ2-5; 10 bases align to TRBD1. J lost 6 bases, V lost 2 bases, and 9 bases had no gene match. CDR3 length: 16 amino acids. Germline assignment: CDR1 MNHEY and CDR2 SVGAGI. CDR3 nucleotides: TGTGCCAGCAGTTACCGCGACAGGGGGCGGGCGAAGACCCAGTACTTC. It codes for CASSYRDRGRAKTQYF.

The V and J genes are TRBV7-2 and TRBJ2-2; 9 positions agree with TRBD1. Looked up from germline, CDR1 is SGHTA and CDR2 is FQGNSA. CDR3 size: 14 residues. V shed 4 bases, J shed 7 bases, and the junction held 4 bases outside the gene matches. The CDR3 loop reads CASSSGQGIGELFF. CDR3 DNA: TGTGCCAGCAGCTCAGGACAGGGGATCGGGGAGCTGTTTTTT.

The rearrangement uses TRBV5-5 and TRBJ2-4; 7 nucleotides align to TRBD2. The germline gives CDR1 SGHKS, CDR2 YYEKEE (reference sequence). This CDR3 contains 14 residues. Trimming at V came to 0 bases and at J to 6 bases, leaving 3 bases not matched to a gene. The CDR3 is CASSLDGGGNIQYF. CDR3 nucleotides: TGTGCCAGCAGCTTGGACGGCGGGGGAAACATTCAGTACTTC.

This chain joins TRBV30 and TRBJ1-4, with 7 bases aligning to TRBD1. Germline V gene sequence: CDR1 GTSNPN, CDR2 SVGIG (reference sequence). V shed 3 bases and J 5 bases; nucleotides not matched to a gene: 9. CDR3 length: 15 amino acids. The CDR3 region is CAWSALGQLNEKLFF. The CDR3 nucleotides are TGTGCCTGGAGCGCACTGGGACAGTTAAATGAAAAACTGTTTTTT. The whole variable domain, remainder taken from reference TRBV30 and TRBJ1-4, is SQTIHQWPATLVQPVGSPLSLECTVEGTSNPNLYWYRQAAGRGLQLLFYSVGIGQISSEVPQNLSASRPQDRQFILSSKKLLLSDSGFYLCAWSALGQLNEKLFFGSGTQLSVL.

This clone showed up just a few times. The V and J genes are TRBV5-4 and TRBJ1-4, with 7 positions matching TRBD1. Trimming cost V 4 bases and J 4 bases; bases outside gene matches: 7. CDR3 length equals 15 residues. Germline loops: CDR1 SGHNT, CDR2 YYREEE (reference sequence). CDR3 nucleotide sequence: TGTGCCAGCAGCGCTGACAGGGAGATTAATGAAAAACTGTTTTTT. It is translated as CASSADREINEKLFF. Based on the CDR3 plus reference TRBV5-4 and TRBJ1-4, the full variable domain is ETGVTQSPTHLIKTRGQQVTLRCSSQSGHNTVSWYQQALGQGPQFIFQYYREEENGRGNFPPRFSGLQFPNYSSELNVNALELDDSALYLCASSADREINEKLFFGSGTQLSVL.

The sample holds one count of this clone. The V and J genes are TRBV5-6 and TRBJ2-7; 11 bases align to TRBD2. The CDR3 extends over 16 amino acids. Losses at the gene ends were 6 bases for V and 0 bases for J; bases not matched to a gene: 8. In germline, CDR1 is SGHDT, CDR2 YYEEEE. The CDR3 is CASTGLAGPSSYEQYF. The CDR3 bases are TGTGCCAGCACCGGACTAGCGGGTCCCAGCTCCTACGAGCAGTACTTC.

The V gene is TRBV5-1, the J gene TRBJ2-7; 12 positions agree with TRBD1. The length of the CDR3 is 16 residues. Germline V gene lookup returns CDR1 SGHRS and CDR2 YFSETQ. V dropped 0 bases and J dropped 5; count of bases not matched to a gene: 6. This CDR3 is CASSLGGTGGSDEQYF. The CDR3 region has the DNA TGCGCCAGCAGCTTGGGTGGGACAGGGGGCAGCGACGAGCAGTACTTC. Full variable domain (missing parts from reference TRBV5-1 and TRBJ2-7): KAGVTQTPRYLIKTRGQQVTLSCSPISGHRSVSWYQQTPGQGLQFLFEYFSETQRNKGNFPGRFSGRQFSNSRSEMNVSTLELGDSALYLCASSLGGTGGSDEQYFGPGTRLTVT.

This chain connects TRBV30 to TRBJ1-5; D gene ambiguous. From germline, CDR1 is GTSNPN and CDR2 SVGIG (reference sequence). The CDR3 totals 16 residues. With 4 bases removed from V and 2 bases from J, the gap between germline ends came to 18 bases. The DNA of the CDR3 is TGTGCCTGGACCATCAAAGGGAGAAGGGGCAATCAGCCCCAGCATTTT. It is translated as CAWTIKGRRGNQPQHF.

This clone has only a few counts. A read error may account for a junction end that differs from germline. The chain is built from TRBV5-4 and TRBJ2-1, with D possibly being TRBD2 (5 bases). CDR3 length: 15 amino acids. Germline loops: CDR1 SGHNT, CDR2 YYREEE (reference sequence). The CDR3 here is CASSQDSEAYNEQFF. CDR3 bases: TGCGCCAGCAGCCAAGATAGCGAAGCCTACAATGAGCAGTTCTTC.

This clone appeared once. The rearrangement joins TRBV30 to TRBJ2-7, with TRBD1 identical over 9 bases. V trimming: 3 bases; J trimming: 6 bases; junction bases outside the gene matches: 18. This CDR3 region has 17 residues. In germline, CDR1 is GTSNPN, CDR2 SVGIG (reference sequence). CDR3 bases: TGTGCCTGGAGAACCGGGACAGGGTCCTTGAGGGCCGTCGAGCAGTACTTC. Protein: CAWRTGTGSLRAVEQYF.